The 30 T cell receptor beta chains listed next were all sequenced from one sample in a study of T-cell reconstitution after alpha-beta-depleted transplantation in children. Unique molecular identifiers were used in preparing the TCRbeta library. TCRdb recomputed calls from the PCR reads with MiXCR, one row per CDR3 protein. The top ten hold approximately 4.5% of the sample, which has approximately 800,000 distinct CDR3 sequences, 16% seen once. The sequenced sample was PBMCs, mostly from graft donor cells, obtained 360 days after TCRalphabeta/CD19-depleted stem cell transplant. The receptors come from a male patient aged 10-17 years who had a stem cell transplant for acute lymphoblastic leukemia, so the T cells may come from the graft donor.

This clonotype came up a few times. The J gene is TRBJ1-5, the V gene TRBV20-1; no definite D call. Deletions cut 1 base from V and 1 base from J, with 14 bases between. CDR3 length: 16 residues. CDR1 is DFQATT, CDR2 SNEGSKA, per germline (reference sequence). The CDR3 nucleotides are TGCAGTGCTAGAGCCCCGGGGAGGCTGAGCAATCAGCCCCAGCATTTT. It encodes CSARAPGRLSNQPQHF.

A few counts support this clonotype. The V call is TRBV11-2, the J call TRBJ2-1, with 12 bases fitting TRBD2. Per germline, CDR1 SGHAT and CDR2 FQNNGV. V was pared by 5 bases and J by 0 bases, with 11 bases of the junction left unmatched. The CDR3 totals 19 residues. This CDR3 is CASSGPGLAGIVSYNEQFF. The CDR3 region has the DNA TGTGCCAGCAGCGGACCGGGACTAGCGGGCATTGTCTCCTACAATGAGCAGTTCTTC.

This clonotype was picked up a small number of times. V and J are TRBV7-6 and TRBJ2-7; no clear D. Germline CDR1 and CDR2: SGHVS and FNYEAQ. V lost 2 bases to trimming and J lost 0 bases, with 23 bases between them. This CDR3 spans 19 amino acids. Written as DNA, the CDR3 is TGTGCCAGCAGCTTAAGGGTGCGCGGACGAACCATTAGCTCCTACGAGCAGTACTTC. Its protein is CASSLRVRGRTISSYEQYF.

The chain links TRBV20-1 to TRBJ2-7; 8 bases match TRBD1. CDR1 DFQATT and CDR2 SNEGSKA come from the germline V gene (reference sequence). The CDR3 length is 13 residues. V lost 2 bases to trimming and J lost 13 bases; unmatched junction nucleotides: 13. The DNA of the CDR3 is TGCAGTGCTAGATTGGGACAGGTTGGCCATTTATACTTC. Protein: CSARLGQVGHLYF.

In its sample, this clonotype was seen a few times. The chain joins TRBV7-9 to TRBJ1-5; no definite D call. V was cut by 6 bases and J by 4 bases, with 7 bases left in between. The germline gives CDR1 SEHNR, CDR2 FQNEAQ (reference sequence). The CDR3 spans 12 residues. This CDR3 is CASRLQNQPQHF. In nucleotides, the CDR3 is TGTGCCAGCAGGCTGCAAAATCAGCCCCAGCATTTT.

The CDR3 loop is CSAPAGIWNYEQYF. The CDR3 DNA reads as TGCAGTGCTCCGGCCGGTATATGGAACTACGAGCAGTACTTC. This sequence joins TRBV20-1 and TRBJ2-7; D gene ambiguous. Trimming took off 5 bases at V and 3 bases at J, with 17 bases between the two ends. Germline-derived CDR1 and CDR2 are DFQATT and SNEGSKA (reference sequence). The CDR3 consists of 14 residues.

In its sample, this clonotype was seen a few times. The chain has TRBV5-1 and TRBJ2-1; TRBD1 agrees at 8 bases. Losses at the gene ends were 1 base for V and 4 bases for J; bases not matched to a gene: 10. The germline V gene encodes CDR1 SGHRS and CDR2 YFSETQ. This CDR3 contains 17 residues. The CDR3 nucleotides are TGCGCCAGCAGCTTGATTACCGGGACAGGAGATTACAATGAGCAGTTCTTC. It is translated as CASSLITGTGDYNEQFF.

This clonotype was observed many times. The V gene is TRBV5-1, the J gene TRBJ2-7, with 8 bases identical to TRBD1. Germline values: CDR1 SGHRS, CDR2 YFSETQ. V was clipped by 2 bases and J by 2 bases; unmatched bases: 3. The CDR3 contains 14 residues. For the CDR3, the DNA is TGCGCCAGCAGCTTTGCAGGGGGCCCCTACGAGCAGTACTTC. Its translation is CASSFAGGPYEQYF.

This chain uses TRBV5-5 with TRBJ2-1; D may be TRBD2 (6 bases). Trimming stripped 7 bases from V and 0 bases from J, with 17 bases between. Germline CDR1 and CDR2: SGHKS and YYEKEE (reference sequence). The CDR3 consists of 16 residues. The CDR3 protein is CASPGGAGYSYNEQFF. The CDR3 DNA is TGTGCCAGCCCCGGGGGTGCGGGTTACTCCTACAATGAGCAGTTCTTC.

This clonotype was counted a few times. The chain couples TRBV29-1 to TRBJ2-1; the D gene could be TRBD1 or TRBD2 (7 bases each). V shed 4 bases and J shed 1 base, with 14 bases lying between them. The V gene's germline CDR1 is SQVTM and CDR2 ANQGSEA. This CDR3 is built from 15 residues. The CDR3 region has the DNA TGCAGCGTTGGGGGGGGACAGATATCCTACAATGAGCAGTTCTTC. Translated, it gives CSVGGGQISYNEQFF.

In its sample, this clonotype was seen a few times. The V call is TRBV18, the J call TRBJ2-7, with 11 bases aligning to TRBD2. Germline lookup yields CDR1 KGHSH and CDR2 LQKENI. The length of the CDR3 is 16 residues. V dropped 6 bases and J dropped 4; count of bases not matched to a gene: 11. In DNA, the CDR3 is TGTGCCAGCTCTCATAACATCGGGACTAGCGGATACGAGCAGTACTTC. This gives the protein CASSHNIGTSGYEQYF. The full variable domain, rest sourced from reference TRBV18 and TRBJ2-7, is NAGVMQNPRHLVRRRGQEARLRCSPMKGHSHVYWYRQLPEEGLKFMVYLQKENIIDESGMPKERFSAEFPKEGPSILRIQQVVRGDSAAYFCASSHNIGTSGYEQYFGPGTRLTVT.

The chain uses TRBV20-1 and TRBJ1-3, with unresolved D. This CDR3 contains 15 residues. CDR1 DFQATT and CDR2 SNEGSKA come from the germline V gene (reference sequence). V was pared by 6 bases and J by 0 bases, with 15 bases between. The CDR3 region has the DNA TGCAGTGCCACTTCGTCGACGTTCTCTGGAAACACCATATATTTT. This encodes CSATSSTFSGNTIYF.

CDR3 sequence: CSAKDRSSGNTIYF. The CDR3 coding sequence is TGCAGTGCCAAGGACAGGAGCTCTGGAAACACCATATATTTT. This chain connects TRBV20-1 to TRBJ1-3; 7 nucleotides line up with TRBD1. Germline trimming cut 6 bases from V and 0 bases from J; bases unmatched to any gene: 5. The CDR3 length is 14 residues. Looked up from germline, CDR1 is DFQATT and CDR2 is SNEGSKA (reference sequence).

This clonotype was recorded a few times. The chain recombines TRBV20-1 with TRBJ2-3; 13 nucleotides agree with TRBD2. The CDR3 is 17 amino acids. The germline V gene encodes CDR1 DFQATT and CDR2 SNEGSKA (reference sequence). V was pared by 3 bases and J by 0 bases, with 6 bases of the junction left unmatched. CDR3 protein: CSASGLAGVLSTDTQYF. The CDR3 DNA reads TGCAGTGCTAGCGGACTAGCGGGAGTGTTGAGCACAGATACGCAGTATTTT.

This clonotype showed up many times. The rearrangement links TRBV5-4 to TRBJ2-1; 10 nucleotides match TRBD2. Trimming removed 3 bases from V and 1 base from J; junction bases left unmatched: 4. This CDR3 comprises 16 residues. CDR1 and CDR2 from the germline V gene are SGHNT and YYREEE (reference sequence). The chain's CDR3 is CASSSQLAGSYNEQFF. The CDR3 nucleotides are TGTGCCAGCAGCTCTCAACTAGCGGGGTCCTACAATGAGCAGTTCTTC.

V is TRBV27 and J is TRBJ2-2; 7 positions match TRBD2. The CDR3 is 16 residues long. Unmatched junction bases numbered 8, after V lost 6 bases and J lost 1 base. Germline CDR1 is MNHEY and CDR2 is SMNVEV (reference sequence). As DNA, the CDR3 is TGTGCCAGCAGACGAAGACTAGCCTTGAACACCGGGGAGCTGTTTTTT. Translated, it gives CASRRRLALNTGELFF.

This clonotype was seen repeatedly, ten times or more. The rearrangement uses TRBV5-1 and TRBJ2-1; tentatively, D is TRBD2 (6 bases). The CDR3 loop spans 14 amino acids. V shed 1 base and J shed 5 bases, with 10 bases lying between them. CDR1 is SGHRS and CDR2 is YFSETQ in the germline V gene. In DNA, the CDR3 is TGCGCCAGCAGCTTGCGGGAGAAGGACAATGAGCAGTTCTTC. Translating it yields CASSLREKDNEQFF.

V usage is TRBV4-1 and J usage is TRBJ2-7, with D unresolved. The CDR3 spans 13 residues. Germline V gene data show CDR1 as MGHRA and CDR2 as YSYEKL. The V end was cut by 1 base, the J end by 4 bases, with 8 bases between. DNA of the CDR3: TGCGCCAGCAGCCAAGGGCCTCGATACGAGCAGTACTTC. Its translation: CASSQGPRYEQYF.

This chain uses TRBV12-3 or TRBV12-4 with TRBJ2-1; TRBD2 is a possible D gene (6 bases). The CDR3 has 12 residues. V was trimmed by 8 bases and J by 8 bases, leaving 13 bases between them. The CDR3, as DNA: TGTGCCAGCCGGGGACTGACGGATGAGCAGTTCTTC. It is translated as CASRGLTDEQFF.

This clonotype was seen repeatedly, ten times or more. The V gene is TRBV20-1, the J gene TRBJ1-3; D is uncertain. V shed 3 bases and J shed 3 bases, with 15 bases lying between them. Per germline, CDR1 DFQATT and CDR2 SNEGSKA (reference sequence). This CDR3 region has 15 residues. The CDR3 sequence: CSASPGRRNGNTIYF. DNA for the CDR3: TGCAGTGCTAGCCCCGGGCGGCGAAATGGAAACACCATATATTTT.

CDR3 protein: CASSSYSGGKETQYF. CDR3 DNA sequence: TGCGCCAGCAGCTCATATAGCGGGGGCAAAGAGACCCAGTACTTC. V usage is TRBV5-1 and J usage is TRBJ2-5; 9 bases are a match to TRBD2. The J segment lost 3 bases and the V segment lost 3 bases, leaving 6 bases of the junction unmatched. Germline lookup yields CDR1 SGHRS and CDR2 YFSETQ. There are 15 residues in the CDR3.

This clonotype turned up a few times. This chain links TRBV5-1 with TRBJ2-5, with a tentative D call TRBD1 (5 bases). Trimming left V 4 bases short and J 8 bases short, with 9 bases between. CDR1 is SGHRS and CDR2 is YFSETQ in the germline V gene. The CDR3 runs to 11 residues. The CDR3 DNA reads as TGCGCCAGCAGCAATGGACAAACCCAGTACTTC. This codes for CASSNGQTQYF.

This chain uses TRBV27 with TRBJ1-4; D remains unclear. Trimming stripped 1 base from V and 0 bases from J, with 3 bases between. The CDR3 is made up of 14 amino acids. Germline V lookup: CDR1 MNHEY, CDR2 SMNVEV (reference sequence). The CDR3 region is CASSLFPTNEKLFF. In nucleotides, the CDR3 is TGTGCCAGCAGTTTATTTCCAACTAATGAAAAACTGTTTTTT.

The gene calls are TRBV5-1 and TRBJ2-6; unclear D gene. CDR1 is SGHRS and CDR2 is YFSETQ in the germline V gene. Trimming took 4 bases from V and 0 from J, leaving 14 bases between them. The CDR3 has 17 residues. CDR3: CASSATSGSSGANVLTF. The DNA of the CDR3 is TGCGCCAGCAGCGCTACTTCGGGTTCCTCTGGGGCCAACGTCCTGACTTTC.

This clonotype was counted only a few times. The CDR3 bases are TGTGCCAGCAGCTTCTCCACCGGGACAGGGCTAGAGCAGTACTTC. Translation gives CASSFSTGTGLEQYF. The V and J genes are TRBV5-5 and TRBJ2-7, with 9 bases lining up with TRBD1. This CDR3 has 15 residues. Germline assignment: CDR1 SGHKS and CDR2 YYEKEE (reference sequence). The J segment lost 7 bases and the V segment lost 2 bases, leaving 10 bases of the junction unmatched.

The genes are TRBV29-1 and TRBJ2-5, with D perhaps matching TRBD1 (6 bases). The CDR3 totals 13 residues. Germline CDR1 reads SQVTM; CDR2 reads ANQGSEA. V shed 3 bases and J shed 1 base, with 9 bases lying between them. The CDR3 is CSVDRDIQETQYF. In DNA, the CDR3 is TGCAGCGTTGACCGGGACATCCAAGAGACCCAGTACTTC. The full variable domain, in which reference TRBV29-1 and TRBJ2-5 provide the parts outside the CDR3, is SAVISQKPSRDICQRGTSLTIQCQVDSQVTMMFWYRQQPGQSLTLIATANQGSEATYESGFVIDKFPISRPNLTFSTLTVSNMSPEDSSIYLCSVDRDIQETQYFGPGTRLLVL.

The sample holds a few counts of this clonotype. V gene TRBV5-1 combines with J gene TRBJ1-1; TRBD1 is a possible D gene (5 bases). CDR1 and CDR2 (germline): SGHRS, YFSETQ. Trimming took off 4 bases at V and 1 base at J, with 8 bases between the two ends. CDR3 length: 13 residues. CDR3 loop: CASSRDANTEAFF. In DNA, the CDR3 is TGCGCCAGCAGCCGGGACGCGAACACTGAAGCTTTCTTT.

The chain is built from TRBV12-3 or TRBV12-4 and TRBJ2-1; no clear D gene. Trimming removed 3 bases at V and 6 bases at J, with 12 bases between. This CDR3 is 14 amino acids long. DNA of the CDR3: TGTGCCAGCAGTTTTAGTGCGGCGTCCAATGAGCAGTTCTTC. It specifies CASSFSAASNEQFF.

This chain connects TRBV4-1 to TRBJ2-7, with D uncertain. CDR3 length: 14 amino acids. Trimming stripped 0 bases from V and 2 bases from J, with 8 bases between. Germline CDR1 is MGHRA and CDR2 is YSYEKL. Here the CDR3 DNA reads TGCGCCAGCAGCCAAGATCGGATCGCCTACGAGCAGTACTTC. Translated, it gives CASSQDRIAYEQYF.

The genes are TRBV4-1 and TRBJ2-7; possible D gene TRBD1, 5 bases. Germline-derived CDR1 and CDR2 are MGHRA and YSYEKL. Trimming removed 0 bases at V and 6 bases at J, with 18 bases between. CDR3 length: 16 residues. In DNA form, the CDR3 reads TGCGCCAGCAGCCAAGATGTAGGGGCAAATCCGGGCGAGCAGTACTTC. It translates to CASSQDVGANPGEQYF.